The clone carrying this TCR beta chain was counted many times. The V end was cut by 3 bases, the J end by 4 bases, with 13 bases between. This CDR3 spans 14 amino acids. This sample is drawn from a study of T cells after yellow fever vaccination. TCRdb independently ran MiXCR on the 5' RACE reads; one entry per CDR3 protein. Here the sample spans roughly 300,000 distinct CDR3 sequences, around 7% being singletons. Material: PBMCs, obtained 35 to 50 days after the first yellow fever vaccination. The receptor's source is a man between 18 and 35 years old who received the YFV17D yellow fever vaccine. The V gene is TRBV12-3 or TRBV12-4, the J gene TRBJ2-7; D not certain. DNA for the CDR3: TGTGCCAGCAGTTTGGACCAAAGGGTGTACGAGCAGTACTTC. This encodes CASSLDQRVYEQYF.